This T cell receptor (beta chain) was recovered during a study of cytomegalovirus exposure and HLA in healthy donors. Study overall: Within an early data release were tens of millions of unique TCRs drawn from HLA-typed donors.

13 Jbeta primers and 60 Vbeta primers were used for the PCR. Clones were sequenced by immunoSEQ multiplex PCR, and TCRdb holds only the in-frame ones, with some missing. The sample has more than 70,000 clones, around four fifths seen once; the top ten hold roughly 2%. The V end was cut by 0 bases, the J end by 3 bases, with 9 bases between. Germline V lookup: CDR1 MNHNY, CDR2 SVGAGI (reference sequence). This CDR3 spans 14 amino acids. This TCR was recovered from a boy aged 10-17 years in good health and CMV-seronegative. This chain joins TRBV6-6 and TRBJ2-7; D is possibly TRBD1 (5 bases). The sequenced sample consisted of PBMCs. Here the CDR3 reads CASSYSSDSYEQYF. Here the CDR3 DNA reads TGTGCCAGCAGTTACTCGAGCGACAGCTACGAGCAGTACTTC.